The clone carrying this T cell receptor (beta chain) came up a few times. Its antigen is unidentified. Germline loops: CDR1 SEHNR, CDR2 FQNEAQ (reference sequence). Trimming left V 4 bases short and J 6 bases short, with 12 bases between. The CDR3 has 14 residues. This sample was taken from a study of beta chain features in type 1 diabetes. General study findings and limits: Shortening of TCRB CDR3s, moderate but significant, appeared in all four CD4+ subsets of Type 1 diabetes patients.

Sequenced material consisted of expressed TCRB transcripts (all of the isolated RNA was reverse transcribed). The protocol was immunoSEQ multiplex PCR, while the TCRdb copy is restricted to in-frame clones and leaves out a portion. The data show about 160,000 clones, around 8% seen once. V and J are TRBV7-9 and TRBJ1-4; D perhaps matches TRBD1 (5 bases). The TCR comes from a woman between 35 and 50 years old with type 1 diabetes. Sequencing input: central memory CD4+ T cells from blood. CDR3 DNA: TGTGCCAGCAGCTGGCCGGGGGGTGATGAAAAACTGTTTTTT. The encoded protein is CASSWPGGDEKLFF.